This T cell receptor (beta chain) was sequenced in a study of vaccination and CD4 T cells after COVID-19 (dated 2022 in TCRdb). With regard to the full study: SARS-CoV-2 positivity had been established in the convalescent patients by nasal swab PCR, and mild disease was recorded in roughly ten of these patients and severe disease in one. In control cultures, a CEFX viral epitope pool was used as positive control, an HIV-1 Nef peptide pool was used as negative control, or no peptide was added. In approximately ten COVID-19 convalescent patients and a few infection-naive healthy vaccine recipients, the spike-specific CD4+ TCR repertoire before mRNA vaccination was compared with the repertoire after mRNA vaccination. Post-vaccine blood samples were collected a median of around 10 weeks after the second vaccine dose, ranging from roughly 12 to 250 days. For stimulating the cultures, overlapping spike peptide pools were used, derived from SARS-CoV-2 as well as from the common cold coronaviruses HCoV-NL63, HCoV-OC43 and HCoV-229E. Participants received two doses of either the Pfizer-BioNTech BNT162b2 vaccine (n=8) or the Moderna mRNA-1273 vaccine (n=2). Six males and four females were included in the convalescent cohort, with two Hispanic individuals, seven Caucasians, two Asians and one multiracial person represented. Post-COVID blood samples from convalescent patients were collected a median of 101 days after diagnosis, with a range of about 30 to 170 days.

V and J lose 8 bases and 5 bases, and a span of 16 bases separates them. From cysteine to phenylalanine, the CDR3 is 13 amino acids long. Just CDR3 DNA is preserved here, 39 bases in frame from base 1. This clonotype showed up just a few times. This clone's antigen is unknown. Base qualities were left out, and no much larger clone turns up one base away. Library prep was done by PCR. TCR sequencing of DNA from cultured CD4+ T cells used the Oncomine TCR Beta short-read assay at the Johns Hopkins FTIC core. Genomic DNA was extracted from the cultured CD4+ T cells with the QIAamp micro DNA kit. Oncomine TCR Beta libraries made from cultured CD4+ T cells were pooled using unique dual indexes and sequenced on an Illumina iSeq 100. The study's processing was this. Non-productive sequences were filtered out, and CDR3s that did not start with C, did not end with F or W, or were shorter than 7 amino acids were discarded. The MANAFEST web application was used to identify antigen-specific clonotypes by comparing peptide-stimulated wells against reference wells and other culture wells. To be called positive, a clone needed an FDR below 0.05, an odds ratio above 5, and a productive frequency above 0.1% in at least two of three replicate wells. A clonotype was classed as cross-reactive if the clonotype showed significant expansion both in SARS-CoV-2 spike wells and in at least one common cold coronavirus spike condition. Using R version 3.6.1, CDR3 homology was evaluated through Levenshtein distances (stringdist) along with unrooted phylogenetic trees (ape). TCRdb reworked the public reads: Q25 trimming with fastp, MiXCR clone assembly, productive beta chains retained. Records with the same CDR3 protein are collapsed into one entry carrying the most frequent genes and DNA. Clone size and V and J calls follow TCRdb, not the original study. The table for this sample lists fewer than 12,000 distinct CDR3 sequences; 31% of them were counted only once. The leading ten clones occupy more than 8% of the sample.

The treatment or condition label for this specimen denotes: roughly 11-day PBMC culture with coronavirus spike peptide pools or control peptides (ViraFEST assay). The study used the ViraFEST assay, which expanded antigen-specific T cells with peptide pools and then identified expanded clonotypes by TCR sequencing. The convalescent patients' positive SARS-CoV-2 PCR tests were from March to December 2020, which was before the Alpha, Beta and Delta variants emerged in the United States. Each well held around 1.9 million PBMCs cultured with approximately 10 ug/ml peptide pools in IMDM containing around 5% human AB serum and roughly 9.3 IU/ml IL-2. Half of the culture medium was replaced with fresh IL-2-containing medium on days 3 and 7. CD4+ T cells were isolated after around ten days of culture through negative selection using the EasySep CD4+ T cell isolation kit. Ficoll-Paque Plus gradient centrifugation was used to isolate PBMCs from whole blood, and the isolated PBMCs were then either used fresh or cryopreserved at -140C. In general, triplicate wells were set up for every culture condition.

Overall study results and their limits: An increase in the median number of SARS-CoV-2-reactive clonotypes from 21 after infection to roughly 36 after vaccination was observed, but the change was not found to be significant. Of the vaccine-specific clones found in convalescent patients, nearly all (304 of 307) were mono-reactive for SARS-CoV-2 spike instead of being cross-reactive with common cold coronaviruses. Relatively few convalescent patients were included in the study, and early timepoints after natural infection were not analyzed. Among the post-vaccine SARS-CoV-2-reactive clones in convalescent patients, a median approximately 90% showed up only after vaccination, which suggests vaccine-specific priming.

This TCR was recovered from a human donor who had recovered from COVID-19. Material: CD4+ T cells from blood, cultured in vitro. Recombination joined TRBV12-3 or TRBV12-4 with TRBJ2-7; the D segment could be TRBD2, given 6 matching bases. The DNA is TGTGCCAGCGGGCGGGACTGGGGGGACGAGCAGTACTTC. Translation gives CASGRDWGDEQYF.